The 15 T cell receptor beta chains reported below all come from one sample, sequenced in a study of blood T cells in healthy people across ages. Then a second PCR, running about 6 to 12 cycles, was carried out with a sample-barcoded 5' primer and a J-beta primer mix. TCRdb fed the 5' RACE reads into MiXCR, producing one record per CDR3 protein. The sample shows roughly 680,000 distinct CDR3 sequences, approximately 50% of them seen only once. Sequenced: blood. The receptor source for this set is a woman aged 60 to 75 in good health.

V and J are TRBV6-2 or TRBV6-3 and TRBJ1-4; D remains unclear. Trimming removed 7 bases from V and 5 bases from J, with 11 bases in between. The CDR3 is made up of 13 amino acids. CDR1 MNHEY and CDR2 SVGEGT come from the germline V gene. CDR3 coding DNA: TGTGCCAGCACCCGGTTGGGGAATGAAAAACTGTTTTTT. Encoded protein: CASTRLGNEKLFF.

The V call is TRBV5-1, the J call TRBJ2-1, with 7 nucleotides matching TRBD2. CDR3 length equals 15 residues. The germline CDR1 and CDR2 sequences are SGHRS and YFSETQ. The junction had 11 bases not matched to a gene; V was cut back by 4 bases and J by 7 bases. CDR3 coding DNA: TGCGCCAGCAGCCCCGGACTAGAAGGGCAGAATGAGCAGTTCTTC. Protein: CASSPGLEGQNEQFF. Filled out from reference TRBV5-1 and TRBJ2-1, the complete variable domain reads KAGVTQTPRYLIKTRGQQVTLSCSPISGHRSVSWYQQTPGQGLQFLFEYFSETQRNKGNFPGRFSGRQFSNSRSEMNVSTLELGDSALYLCASSPGLEGQNEQFFGPGTRLTVL.

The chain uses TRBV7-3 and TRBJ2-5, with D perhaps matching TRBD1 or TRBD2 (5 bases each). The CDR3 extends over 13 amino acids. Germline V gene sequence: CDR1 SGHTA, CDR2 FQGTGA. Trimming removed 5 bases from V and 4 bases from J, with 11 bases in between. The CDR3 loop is CASSRGDVETQYF. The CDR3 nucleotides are TGTGCCAGCAGCCGGGGCGATGTAGAGACCCAGTACTTC.

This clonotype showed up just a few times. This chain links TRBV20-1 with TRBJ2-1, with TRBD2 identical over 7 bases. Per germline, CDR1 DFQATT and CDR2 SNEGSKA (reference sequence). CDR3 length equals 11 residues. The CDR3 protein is CSPSGYNEQFF. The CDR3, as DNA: TGCAGCCCTAGCGGCTACAATGAGCAGTTCTTC.

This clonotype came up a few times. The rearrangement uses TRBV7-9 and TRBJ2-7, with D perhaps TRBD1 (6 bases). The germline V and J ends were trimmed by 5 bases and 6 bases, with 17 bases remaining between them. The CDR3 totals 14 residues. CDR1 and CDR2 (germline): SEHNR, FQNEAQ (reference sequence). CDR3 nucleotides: TGTGCCAGCAGCATCCCCGGGACACCTTTCGAGCAGTACTTC. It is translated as CASSIPGTPFEQYF.

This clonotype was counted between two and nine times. The CDR3 region has the DNA TGCAGCGTTGACCAGCGGGCTTACAATGAGCAGTTCTTC. Translation: CSVDQRAYNEQFF. The chain couples TRBV29-1 to TRBJ2-1, with a weak D call TRBD2 (6 bases). From germline, CDR1 is SQVTM and CDR2 ANQGSEA. V dropped 3 bases and J dropped 4 bases, with 10 bases sitting between them. The CDR3 is 13 residues long.

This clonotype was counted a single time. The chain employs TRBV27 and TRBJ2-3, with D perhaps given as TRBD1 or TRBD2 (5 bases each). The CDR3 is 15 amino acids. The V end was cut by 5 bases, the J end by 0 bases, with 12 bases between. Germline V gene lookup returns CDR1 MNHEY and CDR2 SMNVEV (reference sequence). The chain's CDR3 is CASSPWDRSTDTQYF. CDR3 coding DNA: TGTGCCAGCAGTCCTTGGGACCGAAGCACAGATACGCAGTATTTT.

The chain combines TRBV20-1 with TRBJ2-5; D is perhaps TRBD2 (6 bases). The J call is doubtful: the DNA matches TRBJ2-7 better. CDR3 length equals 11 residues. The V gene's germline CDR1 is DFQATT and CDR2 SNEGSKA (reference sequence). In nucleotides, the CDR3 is TGCAGTGCTAGAGGGAGGGCCGAGCAGTACTTC. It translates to CSARGRAEQYF.

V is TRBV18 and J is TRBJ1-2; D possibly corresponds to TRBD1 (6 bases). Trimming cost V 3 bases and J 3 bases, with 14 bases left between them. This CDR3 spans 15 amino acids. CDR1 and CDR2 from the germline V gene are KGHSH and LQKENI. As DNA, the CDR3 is TGTGCCAGCTCACCCAATACAGGGACCCACTATGGCTACACCTTC. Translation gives CASSPNTGTHYGYTF.

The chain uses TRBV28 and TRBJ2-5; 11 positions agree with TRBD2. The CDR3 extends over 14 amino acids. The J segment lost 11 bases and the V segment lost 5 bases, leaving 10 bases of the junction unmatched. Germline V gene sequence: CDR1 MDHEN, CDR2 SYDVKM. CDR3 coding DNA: TGTGCCAGCAGTCCGACTAGCGGGATCGATGAGCAGTACTTC. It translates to CASSPTSGIDEQYF.

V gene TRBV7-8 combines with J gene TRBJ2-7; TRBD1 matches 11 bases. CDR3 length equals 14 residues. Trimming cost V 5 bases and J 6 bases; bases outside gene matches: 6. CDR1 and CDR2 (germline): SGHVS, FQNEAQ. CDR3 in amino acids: CASSVGTGGLEQYF. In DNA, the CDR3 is TGTGCCAGCAGCGTGGGGACAGGGGGGCTCGAGCAGTACTTC.

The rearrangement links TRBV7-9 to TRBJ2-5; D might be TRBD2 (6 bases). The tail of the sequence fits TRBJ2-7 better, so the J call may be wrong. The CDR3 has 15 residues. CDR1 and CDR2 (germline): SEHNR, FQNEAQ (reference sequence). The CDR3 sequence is CASSLVAGLNYEQYF. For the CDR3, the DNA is TGTGCCAGCAGCTTAGTGGCGGGATTGAACTACGAGCAGTACTTC.

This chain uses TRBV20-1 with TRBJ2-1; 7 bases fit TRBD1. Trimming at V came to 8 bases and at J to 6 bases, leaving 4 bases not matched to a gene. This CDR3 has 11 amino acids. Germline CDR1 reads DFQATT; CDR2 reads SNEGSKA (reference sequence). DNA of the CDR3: TGCAGTCAAGACAGGGCCAATGAGCAGTTCTTC. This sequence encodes CSQDRANEQFF.

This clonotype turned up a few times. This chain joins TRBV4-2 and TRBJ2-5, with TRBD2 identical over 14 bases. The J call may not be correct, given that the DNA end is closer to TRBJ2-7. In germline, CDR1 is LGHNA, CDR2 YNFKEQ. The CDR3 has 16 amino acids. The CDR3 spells CASSQSGTSGSPEQYF. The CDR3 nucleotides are TGTGCCAGCAGCCAATCCGGGACTAGCGGGAGTCCCGAGCAGTACTTC.

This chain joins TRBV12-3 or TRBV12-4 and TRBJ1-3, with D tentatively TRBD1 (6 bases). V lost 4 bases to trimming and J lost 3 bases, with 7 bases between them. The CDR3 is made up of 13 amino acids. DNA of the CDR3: TGTGCCAGCAGTTGGGGGCTTGGAAACACCATATATTTT. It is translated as CASSWGLGNTIYF.